What follows are 10 T cell receptor beta chains derived from one specimen sequenced in a study of blood T cells in healthy people across ages. Primers used in a second PCR of roughly 6 to 11 cycles were a sample-barcoded 5' primer and a J-beta primer mix. Each CDR3 protein gets one entry after TCRdb re-called the 5' RACE reads with MiXCR. The top ten clones hold 25% to 30% of a sample with over 600,000 distinct CDR3 sequences, just over 55% of them seen once. The sequencing input was blood. The receptor source for this set is a man between 40 and 49 years old in good health.

This chain connects TRBV30 to TRBJ2-7; no clear D. The J call may be faulty, since TRBJ2-5 better matches the DNA end. This CDR3 comprises 10 residues. In germline, CDR1 is GTSNPN, CDR2 SVGIG (reference sequence). The CDR3 reads CAWRGETQYF. CDR3 in DNA: TGTGCCTGGAGAGGGGAGACCCAGTACTTC.

V is TRBV28 and J is TRBJ2-7; TRBD1 aligns across 11 bases. The last part of the DNA fits TRBJ2-1 better; the J call may be wrong. CDR1 MDHEN and CDR2 SYDVKM come from the germline V gene. This CDR3 spans 16 amino acids. The CDR3 sequence: CASSLWRDRGSDEQFF. DNA of the CDR3: TGTGCCAGCAGTTTATGGAGGGACAGGGGGTCGGATGAGCAGTTCTTC.

This rearrangement joins TRBV20-1 to TRBJ2-7; 11 bases fit TRBD2. V lost 1 base, J lost 0 bases, and 8 bases stayed unmatched. The CDR3 totals 17 residues. The germline CDR1 and CDR2 sequences are DFQATT and SNEGSKA (reference sequence). The CDR3 here is CSARALAGEKASYEQYF. CDR3 in DNA: TGCAGTGCTAGAGCACTAGCGGGGGAGAAAGCCTCCTACGAGCAGTACTTC.

This clonotype appeared a few times. The chain has TRBV5-1 and TRBJ2-3; D is perhaps TRBD1 (6 bases). From germline, CDR1 is SGHRS and CDR2 YFSETQ. The V gene lost 2 bases and the J gene lost 6 bases, with 16 bases spanning the gap. This CDR3 is built from 15 residues. In DNA form, the CDR3 reads TGCGCCAGCAGCTTAACAGGGCCCCGATTGGATACGCAGTATTTT. Protein product: CASSLTGPRLDTQYF.

This chain connects TRBV20-1 to TRBJ2-1; 9 bases align to TRBD2. This CDR3 has 17 residues. With V trimmed by 3 bases and J by 7 bases, 16 bases remained unmatched. CDR1 is DFQATT, CDR2 SNEGSKA, per germline (reference sequence). The CDR3 DNA follows: TGCAGTGCTAGCTCCCCGGGACTAGCTAGTAGTAAGAATGAGCAGTTCTTC. Amino acids: CSASSPGLASSKNEQFF.

The rearrangement links TRBV9 to TRBJ2-5, with 8 nucleotides matching TRBD2. Trimming at V came to 4 bases and at J to 2 bases, leaving 10 bases not matched to a gene. The CDR3 has 16 residues. CDR1 and CDR2 from the germline V gene are SGDLS and YYNGEE. CDR3 in DNA: TGTGCCAGCAGCTTAAGCGAGCGGGGGCCTCAAGAGACCCAGTACTTC. Encoded protein: CASSLSERGPQETQYF.

V gene TRBV4-2 combines with J gene TRBJ1-6; the match to TRBD1 covers 7 bases. V lost 6 bases, J lost 15 bases, and 8 bases stayed unmatched. CDR3 length: 12 amino acids. CDR1 is LGHNA and CDR2 is YNFKEQ in the germline V gene. CDR3 region: CASSADREGLHF. The CDR3 bases are TGTGCCAGCAGTGCTGACAGGGAAGGCCTCCACTTT.

The chain carries TRBV28 and TRBJ2-4, with TRBD2 matching 14 bases. The end of the DNA aligns better with TRBJ2-7, so the J call may be wrong. The CDR3 length is 17 residues. Germline lookup yields CDR1 MDHEN and CDR2 SYDVKM. CDR3 loop: CASSGLAGGPSSYEQYF. CDR3 nucleotides: TGTGCCAGCAGTGGACTAGCGGGGGGACCAAGTTCCTACGAGCAGTACTTC.

This chain joins TRBV4-3 and TRBJ2-1; D is uncertain. This CDR3 is 14 amino acids long. V was pared by 0 bases and J by 9 bases, with 12 bases between. Germline V lookup: CDR1 LGHNA, CDR2 YSLEER. The CDR3 loop reads CASSQEGGLGEQFF. The CDR3 DNA reads as TGCGCCAGCAGCCAAGAAGGTGGGTTGGGTGAGCAGTTCTTC.

The chain combines TRBV28 with TRBJ1-4, with 8 nucleotides matching TRBD1. The CDR3 loop spans 15 amino acids. Germline lookup yields CDR1 MDHEN and CDR2 SYDVKM. Trimming took 7 bases from V and 5 from J; bases not matched to a gene: 9. CDR3: CASTRAGTGNEKLFF. The CDR3 DNA sequence: TGTGCCAGCACCCGAGCGGGGACAGGCAATGAAAAACTGTTTTTT. Full variable domain (outside the CDR3, taken from reference TRBV28 and TRBJ1-4): DVKVTQSSRYLVKRTGEKVFLECVQDMDHENMFWYRQDPGLGLRLIYFSYDVKMKEKGDIPEGYSVSREKKERFSLILESASTNQTSMYLCASTRAGTGNEKLFFGSGTQLSVL.